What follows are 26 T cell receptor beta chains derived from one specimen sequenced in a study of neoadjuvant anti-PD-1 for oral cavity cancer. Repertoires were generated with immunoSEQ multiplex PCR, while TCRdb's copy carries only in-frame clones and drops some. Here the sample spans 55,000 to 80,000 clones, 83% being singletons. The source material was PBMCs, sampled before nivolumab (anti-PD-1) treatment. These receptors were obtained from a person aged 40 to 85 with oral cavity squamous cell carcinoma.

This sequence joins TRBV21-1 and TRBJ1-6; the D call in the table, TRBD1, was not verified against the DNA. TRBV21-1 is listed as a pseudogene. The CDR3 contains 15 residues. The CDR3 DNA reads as TGTGCCAGCAGCAGGGGGCTCGACCTCAATTCACCCCTCCACTTT. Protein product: CASSRGLDLNSPLHF.

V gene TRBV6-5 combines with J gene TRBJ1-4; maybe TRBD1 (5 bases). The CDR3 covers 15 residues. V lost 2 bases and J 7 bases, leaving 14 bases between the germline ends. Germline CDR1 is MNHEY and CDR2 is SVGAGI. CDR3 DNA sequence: TGTGCCAGCAGTTACGGAGGCCAGGGAGGTGAAAAACTGTTTTTT. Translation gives CASSYGGQGGEKLFF.

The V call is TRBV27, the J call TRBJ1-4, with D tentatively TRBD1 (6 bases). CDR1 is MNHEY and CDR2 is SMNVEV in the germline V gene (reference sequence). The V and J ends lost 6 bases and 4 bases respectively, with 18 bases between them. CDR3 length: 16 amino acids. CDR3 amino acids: CASSPDLQGLNEKLFF. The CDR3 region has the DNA TGTGCCAGCAGCCCAGACCTACAGGGACTTAATGAAAAACTGTTTTTT.

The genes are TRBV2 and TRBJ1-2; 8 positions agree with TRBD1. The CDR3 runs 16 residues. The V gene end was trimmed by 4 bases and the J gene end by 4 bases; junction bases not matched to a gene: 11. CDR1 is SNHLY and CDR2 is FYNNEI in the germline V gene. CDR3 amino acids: CASSGHPDREFYGYTF. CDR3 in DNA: TGTGCCAGCAGTGGGCACCCGGACAGGGAATTCTATGGCTACACCTTC.

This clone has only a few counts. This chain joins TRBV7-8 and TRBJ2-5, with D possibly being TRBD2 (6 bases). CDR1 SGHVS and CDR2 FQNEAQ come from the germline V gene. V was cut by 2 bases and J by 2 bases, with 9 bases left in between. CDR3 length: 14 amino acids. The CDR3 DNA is TGTGCCAGCAGCTTAAGGAGGGCTCAAGAGACCCAGTACTTC. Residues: CASSLRRAQETQYF.

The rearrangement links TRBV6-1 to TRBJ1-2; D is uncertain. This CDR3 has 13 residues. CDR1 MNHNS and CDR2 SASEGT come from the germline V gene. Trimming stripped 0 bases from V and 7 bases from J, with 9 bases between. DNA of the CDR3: TGTGCCAGCAGTGAAGCTGGCAGATTTGGCTACACCTTC. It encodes CASSEAGRFGYTF.

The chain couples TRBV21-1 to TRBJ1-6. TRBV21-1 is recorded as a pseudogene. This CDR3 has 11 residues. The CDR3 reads CAPRGELPLHF. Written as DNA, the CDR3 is TGTGCTCCGCGGGGGGAATTACCCCTCCACTTT.

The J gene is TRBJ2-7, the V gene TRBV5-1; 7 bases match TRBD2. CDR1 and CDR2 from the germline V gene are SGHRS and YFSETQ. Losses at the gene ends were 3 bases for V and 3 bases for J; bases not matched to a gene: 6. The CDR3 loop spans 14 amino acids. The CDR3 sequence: CASSWGGSLYEQYF. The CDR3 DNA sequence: TGCGCCAGCAGCTGGGGGGGGTCCCTCTACGAGCAGTACTTC.

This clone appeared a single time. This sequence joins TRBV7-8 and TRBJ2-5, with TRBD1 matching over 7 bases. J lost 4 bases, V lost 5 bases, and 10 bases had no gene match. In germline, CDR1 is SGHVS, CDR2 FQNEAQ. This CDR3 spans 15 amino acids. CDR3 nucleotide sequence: TGTGCCAGCAGCCCTCAGGGGGTAGGGCGAGAGACCCAGTACTTC. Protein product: CASSPQGVGRETQYF.

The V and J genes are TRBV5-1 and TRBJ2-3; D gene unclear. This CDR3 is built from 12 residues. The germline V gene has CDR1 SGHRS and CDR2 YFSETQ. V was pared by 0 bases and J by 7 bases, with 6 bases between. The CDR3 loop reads CASSLDFYTQYF. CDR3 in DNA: TGCGCCAGCAGCTTGGACTTCTATACGCAGTATTTT.

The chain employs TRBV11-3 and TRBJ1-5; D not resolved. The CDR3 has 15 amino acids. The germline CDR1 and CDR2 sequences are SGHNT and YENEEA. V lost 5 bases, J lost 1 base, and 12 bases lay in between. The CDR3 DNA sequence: TGTGCCAGCAGCCCCAGAGGGATGAGCAATCAGCCCCAGCATTTT. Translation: CASSPRGMSNQPQHF.

The CDR3 DNA is TGTGCCAGCAGCCAAGACGACGGGGCTGCCTACAATGAGCAGTTCTTC. Translation gives CASSQDDGAAYNEQFF. The chain combines TRBV4-2 with TRBJ2-1, with D perhaps TRBD1 or TRBD2 (5 bases each). The CDR3 totals 16 residues. V was trimmed by 0 bases and J by 2 bases, leaving 11 bases between them. Germline loops: CDR1 LGHNA, CDR2 YNFKEQ.

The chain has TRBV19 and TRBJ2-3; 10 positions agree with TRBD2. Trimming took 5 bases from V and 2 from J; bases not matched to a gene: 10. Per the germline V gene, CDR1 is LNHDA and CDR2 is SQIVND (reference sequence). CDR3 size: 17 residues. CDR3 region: CASSWEGLAIPTDTQYF. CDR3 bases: TGTGCCAGTAGTTGGGAGGGACTAGCGATTCCCACAGATACGCAGTATTTT.

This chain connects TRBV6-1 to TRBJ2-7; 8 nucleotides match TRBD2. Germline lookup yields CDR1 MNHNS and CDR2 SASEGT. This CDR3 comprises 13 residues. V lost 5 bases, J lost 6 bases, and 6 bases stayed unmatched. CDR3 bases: TGTGCCAGCAGTCTGATGACTAGCGTCGAGCAGTACTTC. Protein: CASSLMTSVEQYF.

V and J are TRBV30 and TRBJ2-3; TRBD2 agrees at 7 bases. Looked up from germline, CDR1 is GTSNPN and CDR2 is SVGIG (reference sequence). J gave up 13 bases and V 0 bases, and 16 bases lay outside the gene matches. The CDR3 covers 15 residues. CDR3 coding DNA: TGTGCCTGGAGTGTAACGGGAGGCTCCTCAATAGGGGAGTATTTT. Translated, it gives CAWSVTGGSSIGEYF.

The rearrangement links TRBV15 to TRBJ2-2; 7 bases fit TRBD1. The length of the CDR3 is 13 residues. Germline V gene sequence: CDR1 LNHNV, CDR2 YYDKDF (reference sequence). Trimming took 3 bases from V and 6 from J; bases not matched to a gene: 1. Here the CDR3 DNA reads TGTGCCACCAGCAGTACAGGGGCCGGGGAGCTGTTTTTT. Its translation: CATSSTGAGELFF.

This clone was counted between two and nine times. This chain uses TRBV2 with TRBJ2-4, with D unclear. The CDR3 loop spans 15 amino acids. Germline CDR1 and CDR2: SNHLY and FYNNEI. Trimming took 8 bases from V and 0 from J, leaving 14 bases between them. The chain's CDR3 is CASLETTLAKNIQYF. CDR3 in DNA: TGTGCCAGCCTTGAAACCACCCTAGCCAAAAACATTCAGTACTTC.

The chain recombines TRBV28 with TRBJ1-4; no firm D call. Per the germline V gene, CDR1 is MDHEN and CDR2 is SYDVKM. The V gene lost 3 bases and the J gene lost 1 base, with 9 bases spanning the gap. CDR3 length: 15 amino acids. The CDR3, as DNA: TGTGCCAGCAGTTTTAATTCCAGAACTAATGAAAAACTGTTTTTT. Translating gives CASSFNSRTNEKLFF.

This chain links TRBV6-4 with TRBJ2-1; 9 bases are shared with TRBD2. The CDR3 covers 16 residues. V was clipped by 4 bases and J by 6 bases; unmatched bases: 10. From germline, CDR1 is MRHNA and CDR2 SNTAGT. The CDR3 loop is CASSAGEAGGPNEQFF. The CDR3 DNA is TGTGCCAGCAGTGCCGGAGAAGCGGGAGGACCCAATGAGCAGTTCTTC.

In DNA form, the CDR3 reads TGCGCCAGCAGTGAGTCAGCCGCCGGGGAGCTGTTTTTT. Residues: CASSESAAGELFF. This chain joins TRBV10-1 and TRBJ2-2, with no clear D. Germline V gene data show CDR1 as WNHNN and CDR2 as SYGVQD (reference sequence). V was shortened by 0 bases and J by 6 bases, with 5 bases between the two germline ends. The CDR3 is made up of 13 amino acids.

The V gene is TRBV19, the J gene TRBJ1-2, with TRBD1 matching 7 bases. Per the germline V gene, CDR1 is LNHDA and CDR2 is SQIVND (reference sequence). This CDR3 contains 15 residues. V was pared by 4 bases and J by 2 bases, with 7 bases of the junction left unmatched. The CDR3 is CASSTGTDLNYGYTF. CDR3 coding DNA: TGTGCCAGTAGTACCGGGACAGACCTAAACTATGGCTACACCTTC.

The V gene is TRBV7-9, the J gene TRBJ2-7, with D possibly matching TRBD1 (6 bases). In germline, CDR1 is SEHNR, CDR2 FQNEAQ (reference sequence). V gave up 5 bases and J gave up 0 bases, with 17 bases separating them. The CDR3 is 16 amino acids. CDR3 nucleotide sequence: TGTGCCAGCAGCCCTCAGGGGACCTCTAGCTCCTACGAGCAGTACTTC. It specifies CASSPQGTSSSYEQYF.

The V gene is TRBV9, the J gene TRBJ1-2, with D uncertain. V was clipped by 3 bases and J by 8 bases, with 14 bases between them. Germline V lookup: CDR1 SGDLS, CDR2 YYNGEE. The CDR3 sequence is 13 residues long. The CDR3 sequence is CASSDASARGYTF. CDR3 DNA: TGTGCCAGCAGCGACGCCAGTGCTCGAGGCTACACCTTC.

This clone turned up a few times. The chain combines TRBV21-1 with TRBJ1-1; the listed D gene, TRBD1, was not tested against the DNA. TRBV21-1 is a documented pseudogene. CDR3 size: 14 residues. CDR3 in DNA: TGTGCCAGCAGCAAAGCCCCAGGGAACACTGAAGCTTTCTTT. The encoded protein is CASSKAPGNTEAFF.

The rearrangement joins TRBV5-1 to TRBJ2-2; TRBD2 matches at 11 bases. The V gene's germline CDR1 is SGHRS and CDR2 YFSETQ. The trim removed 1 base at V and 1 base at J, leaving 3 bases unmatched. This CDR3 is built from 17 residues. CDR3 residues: CASSLRLAGLNTGELFF. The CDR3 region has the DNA TGCGCCAGCAGCTTGAGACTAGCGGGGTTGAACACCGGGGAGCTGTTTTTT. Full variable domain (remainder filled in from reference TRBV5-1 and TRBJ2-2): KAGVTQTPRYLIKTRGQQVTLSCSPISGHRSVSWYQQTPGQGLQFLFEYFSETQRNKGNFPGRFSGRQFSNSRSEMNVSTLELGDSALYLCASSLRLAGLNTGELFFGEGSRLTVL.

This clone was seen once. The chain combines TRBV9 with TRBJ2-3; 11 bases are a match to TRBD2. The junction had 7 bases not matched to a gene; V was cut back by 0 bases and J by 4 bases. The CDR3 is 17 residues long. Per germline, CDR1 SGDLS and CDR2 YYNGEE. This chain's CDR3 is CASSVGSSGGASDTQYF. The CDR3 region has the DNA TGTGCCAGCAGCGTAGGAAGTAGCGGGGGGGCATCAGATACGCAGTATTTT.